Below, 31 T cell receptor beta chains from the same sample are listed, as sequenced in a study of cytomegalovirus exposure and HLA in healthy donors. The primer mix had 60 Vbeta and 13 Jbeta primers. Data came from immunoSEQ multiplex PCR; TCRdb stores just in-frame clones and leaves some out. This table holds some 82,000 clones. Sequenced sample: PBMCs. The receptors shown here come from a woman in her twenties or thirties in good health and CMV-seronegative.

The chain combines TRBV18 with TRBJ2-1; D is perhaps TRBD2 (5 bases). Germline-derived CDR1 and CDR2 are KGHSH and LQKENI. CDR3 size: 16 residues. With 0 bases removed from V and 6 bases from J, the gap between germline ends came to 15 bases. The CDR3 DNA is TGTGCCAGCTCACCACCGTTGGGTTCTGGAGGCAATGAGCAGTTCTTC. Protein sequence: CASSPPLGSGGNEQFF.

On this clone itself: The DNA is left out, because the CDR3 cannot be placed on it with certainty; the CDR3 is given as TCRdb lists it. Other DNA variants within this sample encode the same CDR3. The genes are TRBV27 and TRBJ1-6; the D call TRBD1 from the table was never checked on the DNA. Germline values: CDR1 MNHEY, CDR2 SMNVEV (reference sequence). The CDR3 comprises 17 residues, both ends counted. CDR3 sequence: CASSLFGTGSSNSPLHF.

CDR3 DNA: TGCAGCGTTGACGAGCGGGGGGGCAGAGATACGCAGTATTTT. Its translation: CSVDERGGRDTQYF. This sequence joins TRBV29-1 and TRBJ2-3; 10 bases line up with TRBD2. The trim removed 3 bases at V and 5 bases at J, leaving 5 bases unmatched. Per germline, CDR1 SQVTM and CDR2 ANQGSEA. CDR3 size: 14 residues.

The V call is TRBV30, the J call TRBJ1-2, with TRBD1 matching over 10 bases. J was trimmed by 8 bases and V by 4 bases; bases with no gene match: 13. The CDR3 length is 15 residues. Germline CDR1 reads GTSNPN; CDR2 reads SVGIG (reference sequence). This CDR3 is CAWIPPGQGSEGYTF. The CDR3 DNA sequence: TGTGCCTGGATTCCCCCGGGACAGGGGTCGGAAGGCTACACCTTC.

The chain combines TRBV18 with TRBJ1-1; 8 bases agree with TRBD1. V was clipped by 3 bases and J by 4 bases; unmatched bases: 4. CDR3 size: 14 residues. In germline, CDR1 is KGHSH, CDR2 LQKENI. CDR3 coding DNA: TGTGCCAGCTCACCCCAGGGGGCTGTCACTGAAGCTTTCTTT. Translation: CASSPQGAVTEAFF.

The chain links TRBV4-1 to TRBJ1-2, with D perhaps TRBD1 (6 bases). The V end lost 1 base, the J end lost 3 bases, and 12 bases lay between the germline ends. This CDR3 is built from 15 residues. Germline V gene data show CDR1 as MGHRA and CDR2 as YSYEKL. The CDR3 DNA sequence: TGCGCCAGCAGCCAAGGGCCAGGGGTGGACTATGGCTACACCTTC. Protein product: CASSQGPGVDYGYTF.

V and J are TRBV30 and TRBJ1-2; D is perhaps TRBD1 (5 bases). Between the trimmed V and J ends, which lost 3 bases and 4 bases, there was a span of 12 bases. Germline lookup yields CDR1 GTSNPN and CDR2 SVGIG (reference sequence). The CDR3 loop spans 13 amino acids. CDR3 region: CAWRGAGLYGYTF. In DNA form, the CDR3 reads TGTGCCTGGAGAGGGGCAGGGCTCTATGGCTACACCTTC. The full variable domain, rest sourced from reference TRBV30 and TRBJ1-2, is SQTIHQWPATLVQPVGSPLSLECTVEGTSNPNLYWYRQAAGRGLQLLFYSVGIGQISSEVPQNLSASRPQDRQFILSSKKLLLSDSGFYLCAWRGAGLYGYTFGSGTRLTVV.

The V call is TRBV30, the J call TRBJ2-5, with 8 bases matching TRBD2. This CDR3 has 15 amino acids. After removal of 0 bases from V and 3 bases from J, the junction contained 6 bases not matched to a gene. In germline, CDR1 is GTSNPN, CDR2 SVGIG (reference sequence). CDR3 DNA sequence: TGTGCCTGGAGTGTAACGGGAGGGCCAAAAGAGACCCAGTACTTC. It yields the protein CAWSVTGGPKETQYF. Variable domain in full (rest from reference TRBV30 and TRBJ2-5): SQTIHQWPATLVQPVGSPLSLECTVEGTSNPNLYWYRQAAGRGLQLLFYSVGIGQISSEVPQNLSASRPQDRQFILSSKKLLLSDSGFYLCAWSVTGGPKETQYFGPGTRLLVL.

The rearrangement links TRBV5-1 to TRBJ1-1; 8 bases line up with TRBD1. CDR1 is SGHRS, CDR2 YFSETQ, per germline. This CDR3 is 16 amino acids long. The trim removed 1 base at V and 0 bases at J, leaving 5 bases unmatched. Written as DNA, the CDR3 is TGCGCCAGCAGCTTGAACAGGGGGGGCATGAACACTGAAGCTTTCTTT. Translated, it gives CASSLNRGGMNTEAFF.

The rearrangement links TRBV30 to TRBJ1-5; TRBD1 agrees at 10 bases. The CDR3 loop spans 15 amino acids. V lost 2 bases, J lost 3 bases, and 4 bases stayed unmatched. Germline values: CDR1 GTSNPN, CDR2 SVGIG (reference sequence). CDR3 amino acids: CAWSPGQGYNQPQHF. CDR3 DNA: TGTGCCTGGAGTCCGGGACAGGGGTACAATCAGCCCCAGCATTTT.

This chain joins TRBV2 and TRBJ1-2; D uncertain. The V end lost 10 bases, the J end lost 6 bases, and 15 bases lay between the germline ends. The CDR3 has 12 amino acids. CDR1 is SNHLY and CDR2 is FYNNEI in the germline V gene. The CDR3, as DNA: TGTGCCACTCCAGGCCCGGAAAATGGCTACACCTTC. Translation gives CATPGPENGYTF.

The CDR3 reads CSVAAGAGANVLTF. CDR3 in DNA: TGCAGCGTTGCTGCAGGGGCTGGGGCCAACGTCCTGACTTTC. The chain recombines TRBV29-1 with TRBJ2-6; the D gene is possibly TRBD1 (6 bases). V lost 4 bases and J 2 bases, leaving 9 bases between the germline ends. Looked up from germline, CDR1 is SQVTM and CDR2 is ANQGSEA. This CDR3 comprises 14 residues. The variable domain in full, completed from reference TRBV29-1 and TRBJ2-6, reads SAVISQKPSRDICQRGTSLTIQCQVDSQVTMMFWYRQQPGQSLTLIATANQGSEATYESGFVIDKFPISRPNLTFSTLTVSNMSPEDSSIYLCSVAAGAGANVLTFGAGSRLTVL.

The genes are TRBV5-1 and TRBJ2-7; TRBD1 agrees at 7 bases. The ends lost 4 bases at V and 4 bases at J; junction bases unmatched: 8. CDR3 length equals 14 residues. Germline CDR1 SGHRS, CDR2 YFSETQ. Here the CDR3 DNA reads TGCGCCAGCAGCCGCAGGGGGTTTGGGTACGAGCAGTACTTC. Its translation: CASSRRGFGYEQYF.

The chain carries TRBV5-1 and TRBJ2-7; 9 bases fit TRBD1. This CDR3 comprises 15 residues. The germline gives CDR1 SGHRS, CDR2 YFSETQ. The V segment lost 4 bases and the J segment 2 bases; nucleotides outside the gene matches: 7. The CDR3 region has the DNA TGCGCCAGCAGCCCCGGGACAGGGACAGCCTACGAGCAGTACTTC. Its translation is CASSPGTGTAYEQYF.

V is TRBV10-3 and J is TRBJ1-1; 10 nucleotides align to TRBD1. The CDR3 consists of 16 residues. J lost 0 bases, V lost 2 bases, and 3 bases had no gene match. The germline V gene has CDR1 ENHRY and CDR2 SYGVKD. The CDR3 loop is CAISERGTGVNTEAFF. CDR3 nucleotide sequence: TGTGCCATCAGTGAGCGGGGGACAGGGGTGAACACTGAAGCTTTCTTT.

The chain couples TRBV7-6 to TRBJ1-1; weak D call: TRBD1 (5 bases). This CDR3 is 14 amino acids long. Germline-derived CDR1 and CDR2 are SGHVS and FNYEAQ. Deletions cut 5 bases from V and 8 bases from J, with 18 bases between. For the CDR3, the DNA is TGTGCCAGCAGCCCCAACTCGGGGGGGAGAGAAGCTTTCTTT. It yields the protein CASSPNSGGREAFF.

CDR3 protein: CASSEAPSRGYTF. The DNA for the CDR3 is TGTGCCAGCAGTGAAGCTCCGAGTCGTGGCTACACCTTC. The J gene is TRBJ1-2, the V gene TRBV6-1; D ambiguous. V was clipped by 0 bases and J by 7 bases, with 9 bases between them. The germline CDR1 and CDR2 sequences are MNHNS and SASEGT. The CDR3 extends over 13 amino acids.

The chain is built from TRBV5-1 and TRBJ1-4; D is possibly TRBD1 (6 bases). Per germline, CDR1 SGHRS and CDR2 YFSETQ. V gave up 4 bases and J gave up 0 bases, with 19 bases separating them. CDR3 length: 18 residues. The CDR3 nucleotides read TGCGCCAGCAGCACAGGTCAGGGGACCTATACAACTAATGAAAAACTGTTTTTT. It translates to CASSTGQGTYTTNEKLFF.

This sequence joins TRBV29-1 and TRBJ2-7; 7 bases are a match to TRBD1. Germline V CDR1 and CDR2: SQVTM, ANQGSEA. The J segment lost 6 bases and the V segment lost 5 bases, leaving 7 bases of the junction unmatched. This CDR3 has 12 amino acids. The CDR3 bases are TGCAGCGTTCAGACAGGGAACGGCGAGCAGTACTTC. Its protein product is CSVQTGNGEQYF.

V gene TRBV25-1 combines with J gene TRBJ2-6; the D is unclear. The germline CDR1 and CDR2 sequences are MGHDK and SYGVNS. CDR3 length equals 16 residues. V was shortened by 1 base and J by 0 bases, with 7 bases between the two germline ends. The chain's CDR3 is CASSEFGLSGANVLTF. As DNA, the CDR3 is TGTGCCAGCAGTGAATTTGGGCTCTCTGGGGCCAACGTCCTGACTTTC.

V is TRBV27 and J is TRBJ1-1; TRBD1 matches at 8 bases. V lost 5 bases, J lost 0 bases, and 11 bases stayed unmatched. Germline-derived CDR1 and CDR2 are MNHEY and SMNVEV (reference sequence). The CDR3 sequence is 17 residues long. The CDR3 spells CASSPRPGTGLNTEAFF. Here the CDR3 DNA reads TGTGCCAGCAGTCCGCGTCCCGGGACAGGTCTGAACACTGAAGCTTTCTTT.

This chain joins TRBV11-2 and TRBJ2-2; D remains unclear. From germline, CDR1 is SGHAT and CDR2 FQNNGV. Trimming removed 5 bases at V and 0 bases at J, with 10 bases between. The CDR3 has 15 amino acids. CDR3 amino acids: CASSLTSANTGELFF. CDR3 nucleotides: TGTGCCAGCAGCCTGACATCCGCGAACACCGGGGAGCTGTTTTTT.

V is TRBV5-5 and J is TRBJ2-7; the D is unclear. Trimming removed 3 bases from V and 4 bases from J, with 8 bases in between. CDR1 and CDR2 (germline): SGHKS, YYEKEE (reference sequence). This CDR3 region has 12 residues. Here the CDR3 reads CASSSNFYEQYF. Here the CDR3 DNA reads TGTGCCAGCAGCTCAAATTTTTACGAGCAGTACTTC.

The chain is built from TRBV27 and TRBJ2-2, with 7 positions matching TRBD2. Germline-derived CDR1 and CDR2 are MNHEY and SMNVEV (reference sequence). The CDR3 spans 16 residues. V trimming: 7 bases; J trimming: 0 bases; junction bases outside the gene matches: 8. CDR3 in DNA: TGTGCCAGCACCACTCTAGCGGTGCCGAACACCGGGGAGCTGTTTTTT. This translates into CASTTLAVPNTGELFF.

The chain carries TRBV29-1 and TRBJ2-5, with 11 bases lining up with TRBD1. Germline CDR1 and CDR2: SQVTM and ANQGSEA. V trimming: 4 bases; J trimming: 4 bases; junction bases outside the gene matches: 5. The CDR3 has 14 amino acids. CDR3 DNA: TGCAGCGTTGGCGGGACAGGGGGAGTAGAGACCCAGTACTTC. This sequence encodes CSVGGTGGVETQYF.

V gene TRBV5-1 combines with J gene TRBJ2-7; D might be TRBD2 (6 bases). V was trimmed by 4 bases and J by 2 bases, leaving 16 bases between them. The germline CDR1 and CDR2 sequences are SGHRS and YFSETQ. This CDR3 has 15 residues. The CDR3 region is CASSQTELAPYEQYF. CDR3 in DNA: TGCGCCAGCAGCCAAACAGAACTAGCTCCCTACGAGCAGTACTTC. The whole variable domain, remainder taken from reference TRBV5-1 and TRBJ2-7, is KAGVTQTPRYLIKTRGQQVTLSCSPISGHRSVSWYQQTPGQGLQFLFEYFSETQRNKGNFPGRFSGRQFSNSRSEMNVSTLELGDSALYLCASSQTELAPYEQYFGPGTRLTVT.

V usage is TRBV6-1 and J usage is TRBJ2-5; 8 bases fit TRBD1. The CDR3 runs 14 residues. The V gene end was trimmed by 7 bases and the J gene end by 5 bases; junction bases not matched to a gene: 9. Germline assignment: CDR1 MNHNS and CDR2 SASEGT. The CDR3 loop reads CASNPSRGRETQYF. The CDR3 nucleotides are TGTGCCAGCAATCCCTCCAGGGGGCGGGAGACCCAGTACTTC.

The V call is TRBV13, the J call TRBJ1-2; no reliable D call. V gave up 5 bases and J gave up 0 bases, with 13 bases separating them. Germline lookup yields CDR1 PRHDT and CDR2 FYEKMQ (reference sequence). The CDR3 is made up of 15 amino acids. CDR3 DNA: TGTGCCAGCAGCAGGAGGACGCTGGCTAACTATGGCTACACCTTC. This gives the protein CASSRRTLANYGYTF.

Here the CDR3 DNA reads TGCGCCAGCAGCTTCCTAGCGGAGAACAATGAGCAGTTCTTC. Its translation: CASSFLAENNEQFF. The chain links TRBV5-1 to TRBJ2-1, with 7 bases fitting TRBD2. Germline V gene lookup returns CDR1 SGHRS and CDR2 YFSETQ. J was trimmed by 5 bases and V by 2 bases; bases with no gene match: 4. The CDR3 loop spans 14 amino acids.

The chain carries TRBV5-1 and TRBJ2-1, with D perhaps TRBD2 (6 bases). Trimming left V 2 bases short and J 9 bases short, with 12 bases between. Germline V gene sequence: CDR1 SGHRS, CDR2 YFSETQ. The CDR3 consists of 13 residues. The CDR3 here is CASSFDWRGEQFF. CDR3 in DNA: TGCGCCAGCAGCTTTGACTGGAGGGGTGAGCAGTTCTTC.

The V and J genes are TRBV18 and TRBJ2-5; TRBD2 aligns across 7 bases. Germline lookup yields CDR1 KGHSH and CDR2 LQKENI. Germline trimming cut 5 bases from V and 5 bases from J; bases unmatched to any gene: 8. There are 14 residues in the CDR3. CDR3 loop: CASSTGLGAETQYF. The CDR3 nucleotides read TGTGCCAGCTCAACTGGACTAGGGGCGGAGACCCAGTACTTC.